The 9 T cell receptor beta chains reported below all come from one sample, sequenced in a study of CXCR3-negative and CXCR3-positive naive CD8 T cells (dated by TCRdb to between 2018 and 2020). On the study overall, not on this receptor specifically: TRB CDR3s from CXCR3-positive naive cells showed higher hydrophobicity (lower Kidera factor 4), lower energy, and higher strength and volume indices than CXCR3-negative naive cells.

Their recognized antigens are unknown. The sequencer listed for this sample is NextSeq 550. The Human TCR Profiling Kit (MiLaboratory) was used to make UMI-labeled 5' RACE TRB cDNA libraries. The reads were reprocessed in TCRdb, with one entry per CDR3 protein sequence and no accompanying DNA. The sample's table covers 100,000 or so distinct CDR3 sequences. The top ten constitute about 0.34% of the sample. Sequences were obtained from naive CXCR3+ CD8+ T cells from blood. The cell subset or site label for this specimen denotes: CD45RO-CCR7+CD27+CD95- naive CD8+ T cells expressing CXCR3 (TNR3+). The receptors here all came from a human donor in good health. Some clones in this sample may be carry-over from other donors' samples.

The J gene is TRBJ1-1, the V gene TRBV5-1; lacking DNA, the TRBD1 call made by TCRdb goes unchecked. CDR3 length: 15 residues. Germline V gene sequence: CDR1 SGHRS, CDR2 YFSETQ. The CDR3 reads CASSSTQGLGTEAFF.

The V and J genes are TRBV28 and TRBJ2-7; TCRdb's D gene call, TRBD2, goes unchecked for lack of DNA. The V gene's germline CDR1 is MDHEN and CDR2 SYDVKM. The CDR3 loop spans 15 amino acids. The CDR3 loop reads CASSFGERELREQYF.

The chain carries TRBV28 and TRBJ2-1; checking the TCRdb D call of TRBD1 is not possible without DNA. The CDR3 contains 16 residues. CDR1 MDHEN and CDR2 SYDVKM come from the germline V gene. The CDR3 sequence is CASSFPSTGQHNEQFF.

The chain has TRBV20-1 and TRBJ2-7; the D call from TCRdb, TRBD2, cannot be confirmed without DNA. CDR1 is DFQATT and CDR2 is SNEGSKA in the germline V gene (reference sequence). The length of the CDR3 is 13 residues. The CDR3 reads CSARAQREYEQYF.

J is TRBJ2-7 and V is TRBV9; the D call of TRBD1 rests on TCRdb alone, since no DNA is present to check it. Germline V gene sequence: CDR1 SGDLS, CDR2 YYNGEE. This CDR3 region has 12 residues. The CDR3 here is CASSSMGDEQYF.

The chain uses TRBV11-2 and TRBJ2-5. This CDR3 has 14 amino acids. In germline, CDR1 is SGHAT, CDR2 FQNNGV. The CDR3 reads CASSLTGNQETQYF.

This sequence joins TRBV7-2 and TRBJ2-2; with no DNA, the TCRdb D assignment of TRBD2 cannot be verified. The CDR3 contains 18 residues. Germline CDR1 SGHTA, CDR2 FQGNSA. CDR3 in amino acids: CASSLAFKDYLHTGELFF.

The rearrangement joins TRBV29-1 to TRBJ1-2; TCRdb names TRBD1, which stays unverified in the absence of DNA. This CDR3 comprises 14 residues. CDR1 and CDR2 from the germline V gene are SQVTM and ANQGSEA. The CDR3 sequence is CSARTGEEIYGYTF.

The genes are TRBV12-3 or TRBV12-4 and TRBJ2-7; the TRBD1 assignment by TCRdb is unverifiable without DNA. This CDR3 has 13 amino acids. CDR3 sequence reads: CASSYGPLYEQYF.